One and the same sample provided the 4 T cell receptor beta chains below, sequenced in a study of blood T cell repertoires in COVID-19. The data were produced by immunoSEQ multiplex PCR, yet TCRdb's version contains in-frame clones alone and is incomplete. The sample carries approximately 150,000 clones, roughly 90% recorded once. Sequenced: peripheral blood. The receptors were sampled from a woman between 45 and 60 years old with acute or convalescent COVID-19.

The V and J genes are TRBV6-5 and TRBJ1-5; 7 bases line up with TRBD1. Per germline, CDR1 MNHEY and CDR2 SVGAGI. Germline trimming cut 6 bases from V and 3 bases from J; bases unmatched to any gene: 5. CDR3 length: 14 residues. In nucleotides, the CDR3 is TGTGCCAGCAGGAGAGACAGGGCCAATCAGCCCCAGCATTTT. It yields the protein CASRRDRANQPQHF.

This clone showed up just once. V gene TRBV29-1 combines with J gene TRBJ1-1, with D unresolved. The CDR3 covers 11 residues. Trimming removed 5 bases from V and 2 bases from J, with 6 bases in between. CDR1 and CDR2 (germline): SQVTM, ANQGSEA. CDR3: CSVNKNTEAFF. CDR3 coding DNA: TGCAGCGTTAACAAAAACACTGAAGCTTTCTTT.

The chain employs TRBV29-1 and TRBJ2-5, with TRBD2 identical over 14 bases. With 7 bases clipped from V and 3 bases from J, the junction kept 7 bases outside the gene matches. CDR3 length: 15 residues. Per the germline V gene, CDR1 is SQVTM and CDR2 is ANQGSEA. The CDR3 loop is CSALPGLAGEETQYF. Here the CDR3 DNA reads TGCAGCGCCCTTCCGGGACTAGCGGGGGAAGAGACCCAGTACTTC.

The gene calls are TRBV19 and TRBJ2-6; TRBD2 matches at 7 bases. The CDR3 is 17 residues long. In germline, CDR1 is LNHDA, CDR2 SQIVND (reference sequence). The trim removed 5 bases at V and 0 bases at J, leaving 7 bases unmatched. The DNA for the CDR3 is TGTGCCAGTAGTTTTCAGGGAGGGAGCTCTGGGGCCAACGTCCTGACTTTC. Translation: CASSFQGGSSGANVLTF.